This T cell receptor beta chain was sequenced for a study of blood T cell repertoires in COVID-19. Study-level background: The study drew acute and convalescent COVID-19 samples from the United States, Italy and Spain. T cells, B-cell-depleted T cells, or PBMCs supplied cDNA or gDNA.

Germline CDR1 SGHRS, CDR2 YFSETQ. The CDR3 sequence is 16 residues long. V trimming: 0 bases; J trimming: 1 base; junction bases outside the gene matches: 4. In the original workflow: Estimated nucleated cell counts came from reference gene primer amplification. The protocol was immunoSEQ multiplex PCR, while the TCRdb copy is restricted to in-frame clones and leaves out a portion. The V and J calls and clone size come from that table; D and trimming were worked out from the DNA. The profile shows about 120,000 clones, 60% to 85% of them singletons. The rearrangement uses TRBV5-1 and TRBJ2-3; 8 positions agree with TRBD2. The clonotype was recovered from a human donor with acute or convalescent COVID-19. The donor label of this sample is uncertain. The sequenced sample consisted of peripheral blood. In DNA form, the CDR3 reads TGCGCCAGCAGCTTGGTGAGGCGGGGGGGCACAGATACGCAGTATTTT. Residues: CASSLVRRGGTDTQYF.